This is a list of T cell receptor beta chains from one sample in a study of T-cell memory formation after mild COVID-19. TCRdb independently ran MiXCR on the 5' RACE reads; one entry per CDR3 protein. The sample includes some 450,000 distinct CDR3 sequences, 20% seen only once; the top ten take 7.5% to 9.5%. Sequenced sample: PBMCs or a T cell subset sorted from them (not recorded which). The source of these receptors is an adult woman who had mild COVID-19 (a few samples of this study predate the infection). Cell type and time point are not known. Each CDR3 is given with its conserved first and last residue. D genes are given only for firm matches. Clone size appears in some rows only: once, few, many, or a class for an expanded clone.

v_gene: TRBV7-8; j_gene: TRBJ1-4; d_gene: TRBD1; abundance: many; CDR3nt: TGTGCCAGCAGCCGCGGGGGACAGGGTAATGAAAAACTGTTTTTT; CDR3aa: CASSRGGQGNEKLFF
v_gene: TRBV5-1; j_gene: TRBJ2-1; d_gene: TRBD1; abundance: few; CDR3nt: TGCGCCAGCAGCTTACAGGGGGCACATGAGCAGTTCTTC; CDR3aa: CASSLQGAHEQFF
v_gene: TRBV5-6; j_gene: TRBJ2-5; d_gene: TRBD2; abundance: .; CDR3nt: TGTGCCAGCAGCTCATATAGCGGGGGGCCCGAGACCCAGTACTTC; CDR3aa: CASSSYSGGPETQYF
v_gene: TRBV7-2; j_gene: TRBJ2-7; d_gene: TRBD2; abundance: .; CDR3nt: TGTGCCAGCGGCGCTAGCGGGAGTTCCTACGAGCAGTACTTC; CDR3aa: CASGASGSSYEQYF
v_gene: TRBV7-8; j_gene: TRBJ2-4; d_gene: .; abundance: few; CDR3nt: TGTGCCAGCAGCCCTCTCGAGGCCAAAAACATTCAGTACTTC; CDR3aa: CASSPLEAKNIQYF
v_gene: TRBV29-1; j_gene: TRBJ2-1; d_gene: TRBD1; abundance: .; CDR3nt: TGCAGCCATGACACGGACAGGAGTATCAATGAGCAGTTCTTC; CDR3aa: CSHDTDRSINEQFF
v_gene: TRBV3-1; j_gene: TRBJ2-4; d_gene: .; abundance: .; CDR3nt: TGTGCCAGCAGCCAAGTAGGGCAGGGGGCCAAAAACATTCAGTACTTC; CDR3aa: CASSQVGQGAKNIQYF
v_gene: TRBV7-9; j_gene: TRBJ1-1; d_gene: .; abundance: .; CDR3nt: TGTGCCAGCAGCTTATCTACAGGGATGAACACTGAAGCTTTCTTT; CDR3aa: CASSLSTGMNTEAFF
v_gene: TRBV5-6; j_gene: TRBJ2-6; d_gene: .; abundance: .; CDR3nt: TGTGCCAGCAGCGGTCCAGGAGGCTCTGGGGCCAACGTCCTGACTTTC; CDR3aa: CASSGPGGSGANVLTF
v_gene: TRBV13; j_gene: TRBJ2-7; d_gene: .; abundance: few; CDR3nt: TGTGCCAGCAGCTTTGGTAACGACGAGCAGTACTTC; CDR3aa: CASSFGNDEQYF
v_gene: TRBV20-1; j_gene: TRBJ2-4; d_gene: .; abundance: few; CDR3nt: TGCAGTGTCCCCTCATGGGGCGAACAAAACATTCAGTACTTC; CDR3aa: CSVPSWGEQNIQYF
v_gene: TRBV29-1; j_gene: TRBJ2-5; d_gene: .; abundance: few; CDR3nt: TGCAGCGTTGAAGATGATCACCAAGAGACCCAGTACTTC; CDR3aa: CSVEDDHQETQYF
v_gene: TRBV5-1; j_gene: TRBJ2-7; d_gene: TRBD2; abundance: many; CDR3nt: TGCGCCAGCAGCTGGACTAGCGGTACCTACGAGCAGTACTTC; CDR3aa: CASSWTSGTYEQYF
v_gene: TRBV7-9; j_gene: TRBJ1-6; d_gene: .; abundance: .; CDR3nt: TGTGCCAGCAGCTCCCTTGGGGTTGGGTCACCCCTCCACTTT; CDR3aa: CASSSLGVGSPLHF
v_gene: TRBV12-3/TRBV12-4; j_gene: TRBJ1-2; d_gene: .; abundance: .; CDR3nt: TGTGCCAGCAGACTACAGGGTAGGGGTGATGGCTACACCTTC; CDR3aa: CASRLQGRGDGYTF
v_gene: TRBV12-3/TRBV12-4; j_gene: TRBJ1-4; d_gene: .; abundance: .; CDR3nt: TGTGCCAGCAGTTTAGGATACCAGGGGCCTAATGAAAAACTGTTTTTT; CDR3aa: CASSLGYQGPNEKLFF
v_gene: TRBV5-1; j_gene: TRBJ2-2; d_gene: .; abundance: few; CDR3nt: TGCGCCAGCATGCTGGGGGTTGACACCGGGGAGCTGTTTTTT; CDR3aa: CASMLGVDTGELFF
v_gene: TRBV19; j_gene: TRBJ1-4; d_gene: .; abundance: .; CDR3nt: TGTGCCAGTAGTAATTACGGAGTCGAAAAACTGTTTTTT; CDR3aa: CASSNYGVEKLFF
v_gene: TRBV12-3/TRBV12-4; j_gene: TRBJ2-7; d_gene: .; abundance: .; CDR3nt: TGTGCCAGCAGAACGACAGGAACCTACGAGCAGTACTTC; CDR3aa: CASRTTGTYEQYF
v_gene: TRBV5-5; j_gene: TRBJ2-7; d_gene: .; abundance: .; CDR3nt: TGTGCCAGCAGCTTGATTGGCAACCCTCGGGACGAGCAGTACTTC; CDR3aa: CASSLIGNPRDEQYF
v_gene: TRBV7-9; j_gene: TRBJ2-4; d_gene: .; abundance: .; CDR3nt: TGTGCCAGCAGCTTAGCCGTGGGGCTAGCCAAAAACATTCAGTACTTC; CDR3aa: CASSLAVGLAKNIQYF
v_gene: TRBV30; j_gene: TRBJ2-1; d_gene: .; abundance: .; CDR3nt: TGTGCCTGGAGTAGGGGAGCCTACAATGAGCAGTTCTTC; CDR3aa: CAWSRGAYNEQFF
v_gene: TRBV7-8; j_gene: TRBJ2-3; d_gene: .; abundance: few; CDR3nt: TGTGCCAGCAGTCAAAGGGGGGGCCTCACAGATACGCAGTATTTT; CDR3aa: CASSQRGGLTDTQYF
v_gene: TRBV4-1; j_gene: TRBJ1-2; d_gene: .; abundance: few; CDR3nt: TGCGCCAGCAGCCAAGAGCGAAGGAATGGCTACACCTTC; CDR3aa: CASSQERRNGYTF
v_gene: TRBV21-1; j_gene: TRBJ2-1; d_gene: .; abundance: few; CDR3nt: TGTGCCAGCAGCAAAAGACTAGCGTTCTCGTCTGGGAATTTAAATGAGCAGTTCTTC; CDR3aa: CASSKRLAFSSGNLNEQFF
v_gene: TRBV5-1; j_gene: TRBJ2-1; d_gene: .; abundance: many; CDR3nt: TGCGCCAGCAGCTTGGGGTCGGGGCTCTCCTACAATGAGCAGTTCTTC; CDR3aa: CASSLGSGLSYNEQFF
v_gene: TRBV7-6; j_gene: TRBJ1-4; d_gene: .; abundance: .; CDR3nt: TGTGCCAGCAGCTTAGGTACAGGGAGGCCAAATGAAAAACTGTTTTTT; CDR3aa: CASSLGTGRPNEKLFF
v_gene: TRBV6-5; j_gene: TRBJ2-1; d_gene: .; abundance: once; CDR3nt: TGTGCCAGCAGTACGGACAGAGCCCGGTACAATGAGCAGTTCTTC; CDR3aa: CASSTDRARYNEQFF
v_gene: TRBV6-2/TRBV6-3; j_gene: TRBJ2-2; d_gene: TRBD1; abundance: .; CDR3nt: TGTGCCAGCAGCCCGGACAGGGGGCTGGCCGGGGAGCTGTTTTTT; CDR3aa: CASSPDRGLAGELFF
v_gene: TRBV12-3/TRBV12-4; j_gene: TRBJ2-1; d_gene: TRBD1; abundance: .; CDR3nt: TGTGCCAGCCGGGACAGGGGCCATCCACAGCTCTACAATGAGCAGTTCTTC; CDR3aa: CASRDRGHPQLYNEQFF
v_gene: TRBV7-9; j_gene: TRBJ2-5; d_gene: TRBD1; abundance: .; CDR3nt: TGTGCCAGCAGCTTGATTCGGAGACAGGGCGTTGAGACCCAGTACTTC; CDR3aa: CASSLIRRQGVETQYF
v_gene: TRBV9; j_gene: TRBJ2-5; d_gene: .; abundance: .; CDR3nt: TGTGCCAGCAGCCCTCGCTTAGCGGCGTTAGAGACCCAGTACTTC; CDR3aa: CASSPRLAALETQYF
v_gene: TRBV2; j_gene: TRBJ1-2; d_gene: .; abundance: .; CDR3nt: TGTGCCAGCAGTGTGGACAGTGGGTTCTATGGCTACACCTTC; CDR3aa: CASSVDSGFYGYTF
v_gene: TRBV7-9; j_gene: TRBJ2-7; d_gene: TRBD1; abundance: .; CDR3nt: TGTGCCAGCAGCCCCGGGACAGGGGGACGTTACGAGCAGTACTTC; CDR3aa: CASSPGTGGRYEQYF
v_gene: TRBV5-5; j_gene: TRBJ2-3; d_gene: .; abundance: many; CDR3nt: TGTGCCAGCAGCTTGGCCCGAGTGGGGGCAGATACGCAGTATTTT; CDR3aa: CASSLARVGADTQYF
v_gene: TRBV20-1; j_gene: TRBJ2-3; d_gene: TRBD2; abundance: few; CDR3nt: TGCAGTGCGCAAAAAGCGGGGCCCACAGATACGCAGTATTTT; CDR3aa: CSAQKAGPTDTQYF
v_gene: TRBV5-1; j_gene: TRBJ2-1; d_gene: .; abundance: many; CDR3nt: TGCGCCAGCAGCTCCGGAGGGCCCGCCTCTAGTGAGCAGTTCTTC; CDR3aa: CASSSGGPASSEQFF
v_gene: TRBV2; j_gene: TRBJ2-1; d_gene: TRBD2; abundance: .; CDR3nt: TGTGCCAGCAGTGAACGGCGGGAGGGTTACAATGAGCAGTTCTTC; CDR3aa: CASSERREGYNEQFF
v_gene: TRBV7-9; j_gene: TRBJ1-1; d_gene: .; abundance: .; CDR3nt: TGTGCCAGCAGCCAAGTAACGAACACTGAAGCTTTCTTT; CDR3aa: CASSQVTNTEAFF
v_gene: TRBV7-8; j_gene: TRBJ1-1; d_gene: .; abundance: .; CDR3nt: TGTGCCAGCATCAGGGCGACTGAAGCTTTCTTT; CDR3aa: CASIRATEAFF
v_gene: TRBV20-1; j_gene: TRBJ1-1; d_gene: .; abundance: many; CDR3nt: TGCAGTGCTAGGGAGGGGATGAACACTGAAGCTTTCTTT; CDR3aa: CSAREGMNTEAFF
v_gene: TRBV10-3; j_gene: TRBJ1-2; d_gene: .; abundance: few; CDR3nt: TGTGCCACCACTGAAGTAGGCTATGGCTACACCTTC; CDR3aa: CATTEVGYGYTF
v_gene: TRBV3-1; j_gene: TRBJ2-1; d_gene: TRBD2; abundance: .; CDR3nt: TGTGCCAGCAGCCAAGGTAGCGGGATCTACTTCAATGAGCAGTTCTTC; CDR3aa: CASSQGSGIYFNEQFF
v_gene: TRBV12-3/TRBV12-4; j_gene: TRBJ2-2; d_gene: .; abundance: many; CDR3nt: TGTGCCAGCAGCTTATCAGCGAACACCGGGGAGCTGTTTTTT; CDR3aa: CASSLSANTGELFF
v_gene: TRBV7-3; j_gene: TRBJ2-1; d_gene: TRBD1; abundance: few; CDR3nt: TGTGCCAGTTCGCCGACAGGGTCGTACAATGAGCAGTTCTTC; CDR3aa: CASSPTGSYNEQFF
v_gene: TRBV24-1; j_gene: TRBJ2-3; d_gene: TRBD2; abundance: .; CDR3nt: TGTGCCACCAGGGCCGGGACTAGCGGGAGGGATACGCAGTATTTT; CDR3aa: CATRAGTSGRDTQYF
v_gene: TRBV7-9; j_gene: TRBJ2-1; d_gene: .; abundance: .; CDR3nt: TGTGCCAGCAGCTTTGGCCAGGAGGGCGAATCCTACAATGAGCAGTTCTTC; CDR3aa: CASSFGQEGESYNEQFF
v_gene: TRBV12-3/TRBV12-4; j_gene: TRBJ1-2; d_gene: TRBD1; abundance: .; CDR3nt: TGTGCCAGCAGGGCGGGACAGGGCTATGGCTACACCTTC; CDR3aa: CASRAGQGYGYTF
v_gene: TRBV27; j_gene: TRBJ2-1; d_gene: TRBD1; abundance: few; CDR3nt: TGTGCCAGCAGTAAGGTGACAGGGATTACCTACAATGAGCAGTTCTTC; CDR3aa: CASSKVTGITYNEQFF